These 14 T cell receptor beta chains originate from one sample sequenced in a study of T cell responses to AZD1222 COVID-19 vaccine (dated by TCRdb to the early 2020s). The time point label for this specimen denotes: baseline before first vaccination. Receptor amplification or capture employed the immunoSEQ multiplex PCR assay. TCRdb holds this immuneACCESS table with in-frame rearrangements only. Some clones are missing; in checked studies, unresolved V genes explain under half, and the rest has no known cause. A total of 95,000 to 150,000 clones appear in this sample, about nine tenths of them only once. The ten top clones hold approximately 5% of the sample. The sequences come from peripheral blood, collected on day 0 of AZD1222 vaccination. The receptors here all came from an adult in good health.

In this sample, this clone turned up once. CDR3 DNA: TGTGCCAGTAGCACTACAGGGGGCGAACCTGGCTACACCTTC. Amino acid sequence: CASSTTGGEPGYTF. The chain joins TRBV19 to TRBJ1-2, with TRBD1 matching 9 bases. Trimming removed 6 bases from V and 7 bases from J; junction bases left unmatched: 9. Germline CDR1 is LNHDA and CDR2 is SQIVND (reference sequence). The CDR3 has 14 residues.

V gene TRBV19 combines with J gene TRBJ1-1; no reliable D call. The germline V gene has CDR1 LNHDA and CDR2 SQIVND (reference sequence). The V and J ends lost 1 base and 2 bases respectively, with 8 bases between them. The CDR3 covers 14 residues. The CDR3 region is CASSIGQTNTEAFF. The CDR3 DNA reads TGTGCCAGTAGTATAGGCCAAACAAACACTGAAGCTTTCTTT.

This clone was recorded once. CDR3 loop: CASSAKDISGNTIYF. Written as DNA, the CDR3 is TGTGCCAGCTCAGCCAAGGACATTTCTGGAAACACCATATATTTT. The chain carries TRBV18 and TRBJ1-3; perhaps TRBD1 as D (5 bases). Trimming took off 5 bases at V and 1 base at J, with 12 bases between the two ends. CDR1 KGHSH and CDR2 LQKENI come from the germline V gene. The CDR3 length is 15 residues.

This clone came up once. The genes are TRBV2 and TRBJ1-4; 11 bases match TRBD1. The CDR3 spans 14 residues. Losses at the gene ends were 6 bases for V and 6 bases for J; bases not matched to a gene: 3. Germline V gene lookup returns CDR1 SNHLY and CDR2 FYNNEI. The CDR3 coding sequence is TGTGCCAGCAGCCGGGACAGGGGGGATGAAAAACTGTTTTTT. As protein: CASSRDRGDEKLFF.

This sequence joins TRBV6-5 and TRBJ2-3, with 11 bases matching TRBD2. The germline CDR1 and CDR2 sequences are MNHEY and SVGAGI. The J segment lost 4 bases and the V segment lost 6 bases, leaving 6 bases of the junction unmatched. This CDR3 spans 15 amino acids. CDR3 loop: CASRIAGGPADTQYF. The CDR3 bases are TGTGCCAGCAGAATAGCGGGGGGGCCCGCAGATACGCAGTATTTT.

This clone was detected once. V gene TRBV9 combines with J gene TRBJ1-3, with D possibly matching TRBD1 (5 bases). Per germline, CDR1 SGDLS and CDR2 YYNGEE. The CDR3 runs to 15 residues. Trimming removed 0 bases at V and 2 bases at J, with 9 bases between. Written as DNA, the CDR3 is TGTGCCAGCAGCGTAGCTGAGGGGCCTGGAAACACCATATATTTT. As protein: CASSVAEGPGNTIYF.

The rearrangement joins TRBV6-2 or TRBV6-3 to TRBJ2-2; D is undetermined. The V end was cut by 6 bases, the J end by 4 bases, with 18 bases between. The CDR3 has 16 residues. Germline CDR1 and CDR2: MNHEY and SVGEGT. The CDR3 sequence is CASSPRPSPSTGELFF. The DNA for the CDR3 is TGTGCCAGCAGCCCTCGCCCATCCCCGAGCACCGGGGAGCTGTTTTTT.

The V and J genes are TRBV7-6 and TRBJ1-4; the D gene is possibly TRBD1 (6 bases). The germline CDR1 and CDR2 sequences are SGHVS and FNYEAQ. CDR3 length: 15 residues. V was cut by 1 base and J by 5 bases, with 11 bases left in between. In nucleotides, the CDR3 is TGTGCCAGCAGCTTAGGGACAGCAGCAAATGAAAAACTGTTTTTT. Translated, it gives CASSLGTAANEKLFF.

The chain employs TRBV18 and TRBJ2-1; 11 positions agree with TRBD1. This CDR3 has 15 amino acids. CDR1 and CDR2 (germline): KGHSH, LQKENI. Trimming removed 3 bases from V and 6 bases from J; junction bases left unmatched: 4. The CDR3: CASSPGQGAGNEQFF. DNA of the CDR3: TGTGCCAGCTCACCCGGACAGGGGGCCGGCAATGAGCAGTTCTTC.

The rearrangement joins TRBV11-2 to TRBJ1-5; D unresolved. Trimming removed 5 bases at V and 3 bases at J, with 11 bases between. Germline CDR1 and CDR2: SGHAT and FQNNGV. This CDR3 has 14 residues. CDR3 in amino acids: CASSPGSTNQPQHF. CDR3 bases: TGTGCCAGCAGCCCGGGCTCCACCAATCAGCCCCAGCATTTT. The full variable domain, with the rest looked up from reference TRBV11-2 and TRBJ1-5, is EAGVAQSPRYKIIEKRQSVAFWCNPISGHATLYWYQQILGQGPKLLIQFQNNGVVDDSQLPKDRFSAERLKGVDSTLKIQPAKLEDSAVYLCASSPGSTNQPQHFGDGTRLSIL.

The V gene is TRBV4-1, the J gene TRBJ2-5; 8 nucleotides agree with TRBD2. This CDR3 comprises 18 residues. Per the germline V gene, CDR1 is MGHRA and CDR2 is YSYEKL. Germline trimming cut 0 bases from V and 3 bases from J; bases unmatched to any gene: 12. CDR3 nucleotide sequence: TGCGCCAGCAGCCAAGAGAGGAAAATAGCGGGGACTGAAGAGACCCAGTACTTC. It is translated as CASSQERKIAGTEETQYF.

The J gene is TRBJ2-7, the V gene TRBV15; D might be TRBD1 (6 bases). V was cut by 6 bases and J by 3 bases, with 12 bases left in between. CDR1 is LNHNV and CDR2 is YYDKDF in the germline V gene (reference sequence). The CDR3 is made up of 13 amino acids. The CDR3 DNA reads TGTGCCACCAGTAAGGACAGAAACTACGAGCAGTACTTC. This sequence encodes CATSKDRNYEQYF.

This chain uses TRBV19 with TRBJ2-3; 12 nucleotides agree with TRBD1. The CDR3 length is 18 residues. V trimming: 0 bases; J trimming: 5 bases; junction bases outside the gene matches: 9. Looked up from germline, CDR1 is LNHDA and CDR2 is SQIVND (reference sequence). The chain's CDR3 is CASSIEAGTGGLRDTQYF. CDR3 bases: TGTGCCAGTAGTATAGAGGCCGGGACAGGGGGCTTGAGAGATACGCAGTATTTT. Combining the CDR3 with reference TRBV19 and TRBJ2-3 gives the whole variable domain DGGITQSPKYLFRKEGQNVTLSCEQNLNHDAMYWYRQDPGQGLRLIYYSQIVNDFQKGDIAEGYSVSREKKESFPLTVTSAQKNPTAFYLCASSIEAGTGGLRDTQYFGPGTRLTVL.

The chain employs TRBV20-1 and TRBJ1-4; no clear D. CDR3 length: 15 residues. Trimming removed 3 bases from V and 2 bases from J, with 13 bases in between. Looked up from germline, CDR1 is DFQATT and CDR2 is SNEGSKA (reference sequence). The CDR3 DNA follows: TGCAGTGCTAGTCCCAATGGAGTGACTAATGAAAAACTGTTTTTT. It encodes CSASPNGVTNEKLFF.